The entry below gives a single T cell receptor beta chain sequence along with its context. There are 14 residues in the CDR3. The V end was cut by 1 base, the J end by 4 bases, with 11 bases between. From germline, CDR1 is SGHNT and CDR2 YYREEE (reference sequence). Produced via immunoSEQ multiplex PCR; TCRdb's table is partial and in-frame only. In all, the sample yields about 210,000 clones. The sample comes from a study of control samples from healthy donors and cancer patients. The source of this sequence is a woman aged 25 to 39 in good health. The sample taken for sequencing was blood. This chain connects TRBV5-4 to TRBJ1-2; D remains ambiguous. The CDR3, as DNA: TGTGCCAGCAGCTTGTGGTCAGATGTCTATGGCTACACCTTC. Translated, it gives CASSLWSDVYGYTF.